Shown below are 22 T cell receptor beta chains from a single sample sequenced in a study of blood T cell repertoires in COVID-19 (dated by TCRdb to about 2020). The protocol used for the library was the immunoSEQ multiplex PCR assay. In TCRdb, the immuneACCESS table is reduced to in-frame sequences with V and J assigned. These tables do not hold every clone; where another copy was compared, an unresolved V gene accounts for under half, and the others remain unexplained. The sample table lists roughly 320,000 clones, over 85% of them with a count of one. The ten largest clones represent 1.5% to 2% of the sample. Sequences were obtained from peripheral blood. The receptors were sampled from a woman aged 25-40 years with COVID-19, enrolled during active disease.

This clone was seen more than once but under ten times. This chain joins TRBV12-3 or TRBV12-4 and TRBJ1-2; D is unresolved. The CDR3 spans 12 residues. V lost 3 bases, J lost 2 bases, and 4 bases lay in between. In DNA form, the CDR3 reads TGTGCCAGCAGTTTCGGGAACTATGGCTACACCTTC. Its protein product is CASSFGNYGYTF.

The chain couples TRBV28 to TRBJ1-2, with D maybe TRBD1 (6 bases). The V gene lost 5 bases and the J gene lost 1 base, with 8 bases spanning the gap. Per germline, CDR1 MDHEN and CDR2 SYDVKM. This CDR3 is 13 amino acids long. This CDR3 is CASSGQINYGYTF. The CDR3 DNA follows: TGTGCCAGCAGTGGACAGATTAACTATGGCTACACCTTC.

This rearrangement joins TRBV5-6 to TRBJ1-5; 8 nucleotides agree with TRBD1. This CDR3 spans 15 amino acids. Germline V gene lookup returns CDR1 SGHDT and CDR2 YYEEEE. Trimming at V came to 4 bases and at J to 4 bases, leaving 7 bases not matched to a gene. The CDR3 is CASSLGQAGNQPQHF. In DNA, the CDR3 is TGTGCCAGCAGCCTGGGACAGGCTGGTAATCAGCCCCAGCATTTT. The full variable domain, with the rest looked up from reference TRBV5-6 and TRBJ1-5, is DAGVTQSPTHLIKTRGQQVTLRCSPKSGHDTVSWYQQALGQGPQFIFQYYEEEERQRGNFPDRFSGHQFPNYSSELNVNALLLGDSALYLCASSLGQAGNQPQHFGDGTRLSIL.

The V gene is TRBV11-3, the J gene TRBJ2-1; no clear D. The germline V and J ends were trimmed by 5 bases and 4 bases, with 6 bases remaining between them. Looked up from germline, CDR1 is SGHNT and CDR2 is YENEEA. This CDR3 has 12 residues. The CDR3 sequence is CASSPRYNEQFF. CDR3 nucleotides: TGTGCCAGCAGCCCACGGTACAATGAGCAGTTCTTC.

This clone was seen only once. This rearrangement joins TRBV2 to TRBJ2-7; 10 bases are a match to TRBD2. V was pared by 6 bases and J by 0 bases, with 8 bases of the junction left unmatched. The germline gives CDR1 SNHLY, CDR2 FYNNEI. This CDR3 is 16 amino acids long. The DNA of the CDR3 is TGTGCCAGCAGCCATAGCGGGGGGCTTAGCTCCTACGAGCAGTACGTC. As protein: CASSHSGGLSSYEQYV.

The chain combines TRBV12-3 or TRBV12-4 with TRBJ2-7; D is unresolved. V lost 3 bases and J lost 5, with 8 bases in between. The CDR3 is made up of 12 amino acids. The CDR3 DNA sequence: TGTGCCAGCAGTTTTACGAGAAACGAGCAGTACTTC. Translation gives CASSFTRNEQYF.

CDR3 protein: CASSWRQGPNQPQHF. As DNA, the CDR3 is TGTGCCAGTAGTTGGAGACAGGGCCCTAATCAGCCCCAGCATTTT. The V call is TRBV19, the J call TRBJ1-5; TRBD1 aligns across 7 bases. Germline CDR1 is LNHDA and CDR2 is SQIVND (reference sequence). Trimming removed 5 bases from V and 4 bases from J; junction bases left unmatched: 8. The CDR3 extends over 15 amino acids.

The chain uses TRBV27 and TRBJ2-1, with TRBD2 as a possible D gene (6 bases). Per germline, CDR1 MNHEY and CDR2 SMNVEV (reference sequence). The CDR3 totals 12 residues. The CDR3 region is CATGETYNEQFF. The CDR3 nucleotides are TGTGCGACGGGGGAAACCTACAATGAGCAGTTCTTC.

This sequence joins TRBV30 and TRBJ1-1, with D possibly matching TRBD1 (5 bases). This CDR3 has 15 amino acids. Germline CDR1 reads GTSNPN; CDR2 reads SVGIG (reference sequence). V dropped 0 bases and J dropped 2 bases, with 13 bases sitting between them. CDR3 amino acids: CAWSVFDSLNTEAFF. DNA for the CDR3: TGTGCCTGGAGTGTTTTTGACAGCCTTAACACTGAAGCTTTCTTT.

This clone showed up just once. The CDR3 DNA reads as TGTGCCAGCAGACAAGGGGCCGGGGAGCTGTTTTTT. Translating gives CASRQGAGELFF. The chain has TRBV11-2 and TRBJ2-2, with a weak D call TRBD1 (5 bases). The germline CDR1 and CDR2 sequences are SGHAT and FQNNGV. V was trimmed by 6 bases and J by 6 bases, leaving 8 bases between them. The CDR3 covers 12 residues.

This clone was counted between two and nine times. The chain has TRBV27 and TRBJ1-5; no clear D gene. The V gene's germline CDR1 is MNHEY and CDR2 SMNVEV (reference sequence). The CDR3 is made up of 13 amino acids. Deletions cut 5 bases from V and 7 bases from J, with 12 bases between. As DNA, the CDR3 is TGTGCCAGCAGTCCCACCCCCGAGCAGCCCCAGCATTTT. It yields the protein CASSPTPEQPQHF.

The chain combines TRBV6-1 with TRBJ1-2, with TRBD1 as a possible D gene (5 bases). The germline V gene has CDR1 MNHNS and CDR2 SASEGT. This CDR3 region has 15 residues. Trimming stripped 1 base from V and 4 bases from J, with 13 bases between. DNA of the CDR3: TGTGCCAGCAGTGAAGACTTGGGGCGGACCTATGGCTACACCTTC. It yields the protein CASSEDLGRTYGYTF.

The chain's CDR3 is CASSLSPGGTEAFF. CDR3 sequence (DNA): TGTGCCAGCAGTTTAAGCCCCGGGGGGACTGAAGCTTTCTTT. The chain combines TRBV28 with TRBJ1-1, with a possible D match to TRBD1 (5 bases). V lost 2 bases and J 5 bases, leaving 12 bases between the germline ends. This CDR3 is 14 amino acids long. Germline V gene sequence: CDR1 MDHEN, CDR2 SYDVKM.

CDR3 sequence (DNA): TGTGCCAGCTCCCGGGACAGGAGTAGCGAAAAACTGTTTTTT. Residues: CASSRDRSSEKLFF. This chain uses TRBV7-2 with TRBJ1-4, with 8 bases fitting TRBD1. In germline, CDR1 is SGHTA, CDR2 FQGNSA. This CDR3 has 14 amino acids. After removal of 8 bases from V and 8 bases from J, the junction contained 10 bases not matched to a gene. Combining the CDR3 with reference TRBV7-2 and TRBJ1-4 gives the whole variable domain GAGVSQSPSNKVTEKGKDVELRCDPISGHTALYWYRQSLGQGLEFLIYFQGNSAPDKSGLPSDRFSAERTGGSVSTLTIQRTQQEDSAVYLCASSRDRSSEKLFFGSGTQLSVL.

This clone was found once. This sequence joins TRBV7-2 and TRBJ2-5; no clear D gene. Germline CDR1 and CDR2: SGHTA and FQGNSA. With 7 bases removed from V and 0 bases from J, the gap between germline ends came to 12 bases. CDR3 length: 14 residues. DNA for the CDR3: TGTGCCAGCATCCCCTCCCCTAACCAAGAGACCCAGTACTTC. It yields the protein CASIPSPNQETQYF.

The chain couples TRBV4-1 to TRBJ2-5, with TRBD1 matching over 7 bases. The CDR3 totals 13 residues. Germline V lookup: CDR1 MGHRA, CDR2 YSYEKL. V lost 1 base, J lost 5 bases, and 1 base stayed unmatched. CDR3 residues: CASSQARGETQYF. CDR3 bases: TGCGCCAGCAGCCAAGCCAGGGGGGAGACCCAGTACTTC.

V is TRBV4-1 and J is TRBJ2-1; 9 nucleotides line up with TRBD1. This CDR3 comprises 15 residues. Trimming at V came to 2 bases and at J to 4 bases, leaving 3 bases not matched to a gene. Germline V gives CDR1 MGHRA, CDR2 YSYEKL. Here the CDR3 reads CASSQRDRVYNEQFF. In nucleotides, the CDR3 is TGCGCCAGCAGCCAACGGGACAGGGTTTACAATGAGCAGTTCTTC.

The chain carries TRBV5-4 and TRBJ1-6; D is ambiguous. V lost 1 base, J lost 9 bases, and 11 bases lay in between. The CDR3 contains 14 residues. CDR1 and CDR2 (germline): SGHNT, YYREEE (reference sequence). CDR3 DNA sequence: TGTGCCAGCAGCTTGCGTGGCGGGGTTTCACCCCTCCACTTT. Translation: CASSLRGGVSPLHF.

This clone was counted a single time. The chain combines TRBV7-2 with TRBJ1-3; no reliable D call. This CDR3 is 16 amino acids long. Trimming removed 1 base at V and 0 bases at J, with 10 bases between. Germline V gene sequence: CDR1 SGHTA, CDR2 FQGNSA. This CDR3 is CASSLGPLYSGNTIYF. The CDR3 DNA sequence: TGTGCCAGCAGCTTAGGCCCTCTATACTCTGGAAACACCATATATTTT.

This sequence joins TRBV5-1 and TRBJ2-2; 7 nucleotides match TRBD1. The CDR3 runs 14 residues. Germline V CDR1 and CDR2: SGHRS, YFSETQ. The ends lost 4 bases at V and 6 bases at J; junction bases unmatched: 6. In nucleotides, the CDR3 is TGCGCCAGCAGCAGGGACAGTACCTCCGGGGAGCTGTTTTTT. Protein sequence: CASSRDSTSGELFF.

The gene calls are TRBV4-2 and TRBJ1-5; D remains ambiguous. Germline loops: CDR1 LGHNA, CDR2 YNFKEQ. V was clipped by 0 bases and J by 5 bases, with 11 bases between them. This CDR3 has 15 residues. The CDR3 sequence: CASSQEVRGDQPQHF. As DNA, the CDR3 is TGTGCCAGCAGCCAAGAGGTACGCGGTGATCAGCCCCAGCATTTT.

The rearrangement links TRBV6-1 to TRBJ1-6; D remains unclear. The CDR3 runs to 17 residues. Trimming pared 0 bases from V and 6 bases from J, leaving 15 bases between. Germline CDR1 MNHNS, CDR2 SASEGT. The CDR3 DNA reads TGTGCCAGCAGTGAAGCGCGAGGCCGCTTGACTAATTCACCCCTCCACTTT. It translates to CASSEARGRLTNSPLHF.